This T cell receptor (beta chain) was documented in a study of T cell responses to AZD1222 COVID-19 vaccine. Study at large: Analyses pooled second doses at about 4 or about 12 weeks. Study outcomes and limitations: Two AZD1222 administrations were followed by greater Spike-specific TCR breadth and depth.

Generated by immunoSEQ multiplex PCR, the TCRdb table keeps only in-frame clones and is missing some. The table has 150,000 or so clones, around 93% seen once. On this clone itself: What it binds is not known.

Specimen: peripheral blood, collected on day 0 of AZD1222 vaccination. The sequence derives from an adult in good health.

The CDR3 DNA sequence: TGTGCCAGCAGGACAGGGTTTACGGACTATGGCTACACCTTC. Translation: CASRTGFTDYGYTF. The chain employs TRBV6-5 and TRBJ1-2; TRBD1 aligns across 7 bases. Germline V gene sequence: CDR1 MNHEY, CDR2 SVGAGI. The CDR3 is made up of 14 amino acids. V shed 6 bases, J shed 3 bases, and the junction held 7 bases outside the gene matches.